This T cell receptor (beta chain) is drawn from a study of blood T cells in healthy people across ages. The use of a sample-barcoded 5' primer and a J-beta primer mix characterized a second PCR of roughly 6 to 11 cycles. Each CDR3 protein gets one entry after TCRdb re-called the 5' RACE reads with MiXCR. The data contain more than 1,400,000 distinct CDR3 sequences, 42% of them singletons. V dropped 4 bases and J dropped 4 bases, with 17 bases sitting between them. CDR1 and CDR2 (germline): DFQATT, SNEGSKA (reference sequence). The length of the CDR3 is 15 residues. The sequence derives from a woman between 18 and 29 years old in good health. V and J are TRBV20-1 and TRBJ1-5; D is unclear. Sequencing was performed on blood. This CDR3 is CSATPTEAYNQPQHF. CDR3 nucleotides: TGCAGTGCTACCCCGACGGAGGCCTATAATCAGCCCCAGCATTTT.